These T cell receptor beta chains were read from a single sample in a study of human T cells and chemical hapten exposure. One entry per CDR3 protein results from TCRdb running MiXCR on the RACE reads. The repertoire holds some 99,000 distinct CDR3 sequences, with roughly 10% as singletons. The source material was whole blood, sampled in connection with sensitization to the hapten diphenylcyclopropenone (DPC). Every receptor here comes from a woman aged 35 to 49 with alopecia areata. Some clones in this sample may be carry-over from other donors' samples. The CDR3 runs from the conserved cysteine through the conserved F or W. D genes are given only for firm matches. Some rows have no size entry. The others give once, few or many, or a class for an expanded clone.

d_gene,j_gene,v_gene,abundance,CDR3aa,CDR3nt
.,TRBJ2-1,TRBV20-1,.,CSASTSGNLQFF,TGCAGTGCTAGTACGTCAGGGAACTTGCAGTTCTTC
.,TRBJ2-1,TRBV5-1,many,CASSGTPTGLPLF,TGCGCCAGCAGCGGAACCCCAACGGGACTCCCCCTCTTC
TRBD2,TRBJ2-1,TRBV2,few,CASKTSNTYNEQFF,TGTGCCAGCAAGACTAGCAACACCTACAATGAGCAGTTCTTC
.,TRBJ2-7,TRBV5-1,many,CASSFSVSYEQYF,TGCGCCAGCAGCTTCTCGGTCTCCTACGAGCAGTACTTC
TRBD1,TRBJ2-1,TRBV20-1,.,CSARGVNRGDYNEQFF,TGCAGTGCTAGAGGGGTCAACAGGGGAGACTACAATGAGCAGTTCTTC
.,TRBJ2-7,TRBV28,.,CASTPPGYNYEQYF,TGTGCCAGCACCCCCCCCGGGTACAACTACGAGCAGTACTTC
.,TRBJ1-6,TRBV9,.,CASSVDGGDYNSPLHF,TGTGCCAGCAGCGTAGATGGCGGGGACTATAATTCACCCCTCCACTTT
TRBD2,TRBJ2-3,TRBV7-9,many,CASSLGRRGDTQYF,TGTGCCAGCAGCTTAGGGCGGCGGGGGGATACGCAGTATTTT
TRBD1,TRBJ1-1,TRBV9,many,CASSMTGDTEAFF,TGTGCCAGCAGCATGACAGGGGACACTGAAGCTTTCTTT
.,TRBJ1-1,TRBV7-9,once,CASSSPVGTEAFF,TGTGCCAGCAGCTCTCCGGTTGGCACTGAAGCTTTCTTT
.,TRBJ1-4,TRBV6-6,few,CASSNQNEKLFF,TGTGCCAGCAGTAACCAGAATGAAAAACTGTTTTTT